These 4 T cell receptor beta chains originate from one sample sequenced in a study of PD-1 blockade in classical Hodgkin lymphoma. All patients experienced relapse after autologous stem cell transplantation, and brentuximab vedotin exposure was variable. Out of thawed PBMCs, magnetic negative selection purified CD4+ T cells. Generated by immunoSEQ multiplex PCR, the TCRdb table keeps only in-frame clones and is missing some. The sample lists nearly 25,000 clones, around 84% occurring once. Specimen: CD4+ T cells from blood, collected at baseline. The receptors shown here come from a human donor with classical Hodgkin lymphoma.

This chain joins TRBV7-2 and TRBJ2-3, with TRBD2 matching 8 bases. This CDR3 is 16 amino acids long. The V and J ends lost 5 bases and 0 bases, in that order; junction bases with no gene match: 7. Germline V lookup: CDR1 SGHTA, CDR2 FQGNSA. CDR3 in amino acids: CASSLDSGVSTDTQYF. The CDR3 bases are TGTGCCAGCAGCCTAGATAGCGGGGTGAGCACAGATACGCAGTATTTT.

The genes are TRBV5-1 and TRBJ1-2, with a weak D call TRBD1 (6 bases). From germline, CDR1 is SGHRS and CDR2 YFSETQ. Trimming pared 0 bases from V and 6 bases from J, leaving 12 bases between. CDR3 length: 14 amino acids. CDR3 residues: CASSLGGTLDGYTF. CDR3 bases: TGCGCCAGCAGCTTGGGTGGGACATTGGATGGCTACACCTTC.

This clone was seen a few times. The V gene is TRBV28, the J gene TRBJ1-2, with no clear D. Germline V lookup: CDR1 MDHEN, CDR2 SYDVKM. The V end lost 5 bases, the J end lost 8 bases, and 9 bases lay between the germline ends. The CDR3 extends over 11 amino acids. CDR3 sequence: CASSRVGGYTF. For the CDR3, the DNA is TGTGCCAGCAGTCGGGTAGGGGGCTACACCTTC.

The CDR3 region is CASSREGLTDTQYF. CDR3 bases: TGTGCCAGTAGCCGAGAAGGTCTCACAGATACGCAGTATTTT. The rearrangement joins TRBV19 to TRBJ2-3; D not resolved. The CDR3 has 14 residues. Germline-derived CDR1 and CDR2 are LNHDA and SQIVND (reference sequence). Trimming cost V 6 bases and J 2 bases, with 12 bases left between them.